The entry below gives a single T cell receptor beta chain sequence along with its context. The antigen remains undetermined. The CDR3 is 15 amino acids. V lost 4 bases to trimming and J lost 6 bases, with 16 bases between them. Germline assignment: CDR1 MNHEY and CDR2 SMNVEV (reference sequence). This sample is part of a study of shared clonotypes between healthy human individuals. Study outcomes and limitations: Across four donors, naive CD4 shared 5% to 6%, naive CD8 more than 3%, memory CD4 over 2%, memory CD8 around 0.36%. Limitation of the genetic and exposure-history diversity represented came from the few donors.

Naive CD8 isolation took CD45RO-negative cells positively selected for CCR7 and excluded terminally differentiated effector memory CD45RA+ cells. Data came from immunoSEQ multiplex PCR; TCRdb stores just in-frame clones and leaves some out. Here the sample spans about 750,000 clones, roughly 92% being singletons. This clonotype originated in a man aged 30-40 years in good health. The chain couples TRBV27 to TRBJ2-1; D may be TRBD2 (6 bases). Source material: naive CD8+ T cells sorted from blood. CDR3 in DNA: TGTGCCAGCAGTTATGGGACCGGGAGAGTCAATGAGCAGTTCTTC. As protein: CASSYGTGRVNEQFF.